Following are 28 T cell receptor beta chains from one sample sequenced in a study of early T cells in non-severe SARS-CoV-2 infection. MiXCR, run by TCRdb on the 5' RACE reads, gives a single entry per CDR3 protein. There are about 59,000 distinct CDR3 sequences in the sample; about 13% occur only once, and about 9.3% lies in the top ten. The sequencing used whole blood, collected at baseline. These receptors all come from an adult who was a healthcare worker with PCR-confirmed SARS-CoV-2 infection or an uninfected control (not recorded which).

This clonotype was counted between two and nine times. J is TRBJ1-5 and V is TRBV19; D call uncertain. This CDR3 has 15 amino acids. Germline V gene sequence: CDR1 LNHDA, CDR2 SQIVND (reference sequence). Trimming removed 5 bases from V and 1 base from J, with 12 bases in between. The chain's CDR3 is CASSLQGGSNQPQHF. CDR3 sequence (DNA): TGTGCCAGTAGTCTCCAAGGAGGGAGCAATCAGCCCCAGCATTTT.

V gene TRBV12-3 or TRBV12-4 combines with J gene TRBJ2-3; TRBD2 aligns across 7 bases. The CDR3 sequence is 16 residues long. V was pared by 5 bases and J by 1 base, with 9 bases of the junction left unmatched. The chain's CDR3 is CASSPPPGLRTDTQYF. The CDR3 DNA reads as TGTGCCAGCAGTCCACCACCGGGACTACGCACAGATACGCAGTATTTT.

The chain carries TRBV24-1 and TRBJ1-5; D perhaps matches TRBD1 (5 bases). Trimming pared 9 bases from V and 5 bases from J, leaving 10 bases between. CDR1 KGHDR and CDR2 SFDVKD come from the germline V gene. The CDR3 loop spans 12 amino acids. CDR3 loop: CATGMGDQPQHF. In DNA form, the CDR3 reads TGTGCCACCGGAATGGGGGATCAGCCCCAGCATTTT.

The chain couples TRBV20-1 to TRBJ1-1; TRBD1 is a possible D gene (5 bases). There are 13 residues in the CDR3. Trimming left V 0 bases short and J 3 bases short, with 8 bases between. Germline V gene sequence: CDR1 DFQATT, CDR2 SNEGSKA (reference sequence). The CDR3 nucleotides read TGCAGTGCTAGAGATGCGGGGGACACTGAAGCTTTCTTT. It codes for CSARDAGDTEAFF.

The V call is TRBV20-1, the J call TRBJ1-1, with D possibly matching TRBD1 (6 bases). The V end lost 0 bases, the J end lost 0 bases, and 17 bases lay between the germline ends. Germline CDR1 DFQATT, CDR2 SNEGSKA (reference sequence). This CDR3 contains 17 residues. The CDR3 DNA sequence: TGCAGTGCTAGAGATGCGGGGACATCCATCATGAACACTGAAGCTTTCTTT. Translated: CSARDAGTSIMNTEAFF.

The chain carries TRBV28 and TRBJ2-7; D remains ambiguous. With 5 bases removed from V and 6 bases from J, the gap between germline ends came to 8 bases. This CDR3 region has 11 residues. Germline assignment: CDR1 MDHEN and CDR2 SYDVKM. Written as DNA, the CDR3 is TGTGCCAGCAGTGTCAAGGGCGAGCAGTACTTC. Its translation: CASSVKGEQYF.

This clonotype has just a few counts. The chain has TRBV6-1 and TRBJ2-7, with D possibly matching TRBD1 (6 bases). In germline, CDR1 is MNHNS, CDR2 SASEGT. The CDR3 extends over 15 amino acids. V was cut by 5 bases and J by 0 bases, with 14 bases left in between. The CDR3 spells CASSNRASSSYEQYF. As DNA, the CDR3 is TGTGCCAGCAGTAACAGGGCCTCTAGCTCCTACGAGCAGTACTTC.

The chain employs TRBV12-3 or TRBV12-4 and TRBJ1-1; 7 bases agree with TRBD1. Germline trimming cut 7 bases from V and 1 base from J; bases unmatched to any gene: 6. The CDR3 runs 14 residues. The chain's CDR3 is CASTTTGSNTEAFF. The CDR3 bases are TGTGCCAGCACCACGACAGGGTCGAACACTGAAGCTTTCTTT.

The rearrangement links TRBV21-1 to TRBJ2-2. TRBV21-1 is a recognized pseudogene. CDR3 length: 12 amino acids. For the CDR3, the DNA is TGTGCCAGCACAGTTTCGGCCGGGGAGCTGTTTTTT. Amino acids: CASTVSAGELFF.

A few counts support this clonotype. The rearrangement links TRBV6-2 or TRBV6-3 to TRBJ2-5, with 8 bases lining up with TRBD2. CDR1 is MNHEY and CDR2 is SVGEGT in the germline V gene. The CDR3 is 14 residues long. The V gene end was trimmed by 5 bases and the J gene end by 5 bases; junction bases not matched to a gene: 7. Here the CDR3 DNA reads TGTGCCAGCAGTCCCGGACTAGCAAGGGAGACCCAGTACTTC. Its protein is CASSPGLARETQYF.

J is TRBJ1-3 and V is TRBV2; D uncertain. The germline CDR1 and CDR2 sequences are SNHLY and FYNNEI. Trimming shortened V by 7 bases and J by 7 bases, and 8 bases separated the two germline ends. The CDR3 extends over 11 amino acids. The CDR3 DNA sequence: TGTGCCAGCACCGAACGGAACACCATATATTTT. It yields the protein CASTERNTIYF.

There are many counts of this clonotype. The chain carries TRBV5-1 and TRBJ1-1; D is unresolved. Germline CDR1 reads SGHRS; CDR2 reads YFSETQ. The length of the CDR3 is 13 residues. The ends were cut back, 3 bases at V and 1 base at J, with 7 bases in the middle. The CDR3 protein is CASSYYGNTEAFF. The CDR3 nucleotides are TGCGCCAGCAGCTACTACGGGAACACTGAAGCTTTCTTT. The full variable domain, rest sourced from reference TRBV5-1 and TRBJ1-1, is KAGVTQTPRYLIKTRGQQVTLSCSPISGHRSVSWYQQTPGQGLQFLFEYFSETQRNKGNFPGRFSGRQFSNSRSEMNVSTLELGDSALYLCASSYYGNTEAFFGQGTRLTVV.

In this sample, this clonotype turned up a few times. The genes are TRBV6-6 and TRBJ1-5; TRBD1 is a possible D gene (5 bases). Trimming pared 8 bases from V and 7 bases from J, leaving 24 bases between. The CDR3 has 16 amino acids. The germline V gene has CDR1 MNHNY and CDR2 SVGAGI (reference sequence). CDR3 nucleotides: TGTGCCAGCCTCGACGGTCCGGGGGTGGATGGGCAGCCCCAGCATTTT. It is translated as CASLDGPGVDGQPQHF.

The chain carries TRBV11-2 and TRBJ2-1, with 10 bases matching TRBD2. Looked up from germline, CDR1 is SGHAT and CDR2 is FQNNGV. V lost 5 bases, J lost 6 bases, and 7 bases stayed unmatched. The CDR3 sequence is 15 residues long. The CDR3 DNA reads TGTGCCAGCAGCCCCAGCGGGGGGGCCAGCAATGAGCAGTTCTTC. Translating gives CASSPSGGASNEQFF. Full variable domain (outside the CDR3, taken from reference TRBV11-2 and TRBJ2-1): EAGVAQSPRYKIIEKRQSVAFWCNPISGHATLYWYQQILGQGPKLLIQFQNNGVVDDSQLPKDRFSAERLKGVDSTLKIQPAKLEDSAVYLCASSPSGGASNEQFFGPGTRLTVL.

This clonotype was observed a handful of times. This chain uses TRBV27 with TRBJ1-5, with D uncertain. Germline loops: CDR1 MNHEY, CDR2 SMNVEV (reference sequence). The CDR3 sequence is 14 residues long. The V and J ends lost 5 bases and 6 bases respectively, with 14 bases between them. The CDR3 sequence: CASSPLGEGQPQHF. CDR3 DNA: TGTGCCAGCAGTCCCCTCGGGGAGGGTCAGCCCCAGCATTTT.

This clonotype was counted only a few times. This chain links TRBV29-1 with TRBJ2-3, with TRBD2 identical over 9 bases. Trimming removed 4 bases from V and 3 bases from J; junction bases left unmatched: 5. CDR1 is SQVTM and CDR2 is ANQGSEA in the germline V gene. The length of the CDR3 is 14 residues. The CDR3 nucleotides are TGCAGCGTTGGGGCTAGCGGGGAGACAGATACGCAGTATTTT. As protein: CSVGASGETDTQYF.

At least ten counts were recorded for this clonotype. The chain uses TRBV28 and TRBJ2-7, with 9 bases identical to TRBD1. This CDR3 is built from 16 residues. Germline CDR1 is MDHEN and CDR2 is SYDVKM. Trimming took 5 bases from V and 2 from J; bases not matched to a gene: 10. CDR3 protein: CASSSSGTGITYEQYF. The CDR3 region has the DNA TGTGCCAGCAGTAGCTCCGGGACAGGGATAACCTACGAGCAGTACTTC.

The chain's CDR3 is CASSSTLNYGYTF. In nucleotides, the CDR3 is TGTGCCAGCAGCTCCACACTGAACTATGGCTACACCTTC. The rearrangement joins TRBV6-6 to TRBJ1-2, with D unresolved. CDR3 length: 13 amino acids. Germline CDR1 and CDR2: MNHNY and SVGAGI (reference sequence). V was cut by 6 bases and J by 2 bases, with 10 bases left in between.

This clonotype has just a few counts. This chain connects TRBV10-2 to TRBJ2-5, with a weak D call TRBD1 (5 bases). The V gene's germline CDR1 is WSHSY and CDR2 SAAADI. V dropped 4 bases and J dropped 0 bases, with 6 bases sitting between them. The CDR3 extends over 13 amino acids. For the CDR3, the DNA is TGCGCCAGCAGTGGGGGCCACCAAGAGACCCAGTACTTC. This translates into CASSGGHQETQYF.

For the CDR3, the DNA is TGTGCCAGCAGCCGGGACAGGGACTCCTACGAGCAGTACTTC. Its translation is CASSRDRDSYEQYF. This chain links TRBV12-3 or TRBV12-4 with TRBJ2-7; the match to TRBD1 covers 9 bases. J gave up 0 bases and V 6 bases, and 3 bases lay outside the gene matches. This CDR3 has 14 amino acids.

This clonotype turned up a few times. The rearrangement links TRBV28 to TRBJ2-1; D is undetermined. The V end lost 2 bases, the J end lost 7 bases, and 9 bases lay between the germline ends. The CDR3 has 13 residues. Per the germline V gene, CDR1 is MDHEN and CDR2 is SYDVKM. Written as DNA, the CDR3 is TGTGCCAGCAGTTTAGGGTCCCTGAATGAGCAGTTCTTC. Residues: CASSLGSLNEQFF.

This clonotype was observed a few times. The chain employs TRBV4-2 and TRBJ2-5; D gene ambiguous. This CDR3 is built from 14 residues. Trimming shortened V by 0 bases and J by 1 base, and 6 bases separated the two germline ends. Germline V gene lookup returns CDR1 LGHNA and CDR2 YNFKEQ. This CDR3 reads CASSQDITQETQYF. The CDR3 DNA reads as TGTGCCAGCAGCCAAGATATCACCCAAGAGACCCAGTACTTC.

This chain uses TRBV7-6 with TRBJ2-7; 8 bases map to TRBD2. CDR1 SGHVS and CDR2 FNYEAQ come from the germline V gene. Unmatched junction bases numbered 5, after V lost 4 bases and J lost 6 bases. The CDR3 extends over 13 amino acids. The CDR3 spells CASSSSLAVEQYF. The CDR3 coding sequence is TGTGCCAGCAGCTCCTCACTAGCGGTCGAGCAGTACTTC.

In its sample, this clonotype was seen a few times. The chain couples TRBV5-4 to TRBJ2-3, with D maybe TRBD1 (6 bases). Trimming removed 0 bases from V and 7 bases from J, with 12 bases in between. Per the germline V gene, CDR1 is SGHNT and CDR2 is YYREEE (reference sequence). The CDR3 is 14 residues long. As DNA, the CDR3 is TGTGCCAGCAGCTTGGCCGTCAGGGGAAATACGCAGTATTTT. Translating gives CASSLAVRGNTQYF.

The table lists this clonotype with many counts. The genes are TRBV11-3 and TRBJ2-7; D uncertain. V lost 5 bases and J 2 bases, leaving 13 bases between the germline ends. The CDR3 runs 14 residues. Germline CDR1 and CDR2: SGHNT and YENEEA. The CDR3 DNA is TGTGCCAGCAGCCTATCCGACACACCCTACGAGCAGTACTTC. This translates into CASSLSDTPYEQYF.

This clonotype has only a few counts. The chain's CDR3 is CASSLSRGQETQYF. In DNA form, the CDR3 reads TGTGCCAGCAGCTTATCGCGGGGGCAAGAGACCCAGTACTTC. V usage is TRBV7-2 and J usage is TRBJ2-5; 7 bases agree with TRBD2. The germline V gene encodes CDR1 SGHTA and CDR2 FQGNSA. The CDR3 length is 14 residues. V shed 2 bases, J shed 2 bases, and the junction held 2 bases outside the gene matches.

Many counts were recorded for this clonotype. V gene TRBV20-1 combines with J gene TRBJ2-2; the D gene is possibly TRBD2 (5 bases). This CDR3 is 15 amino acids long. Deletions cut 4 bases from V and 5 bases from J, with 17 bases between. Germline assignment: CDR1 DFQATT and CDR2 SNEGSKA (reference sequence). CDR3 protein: CSANSELATTGELFF. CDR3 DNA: TGCAGTGCTAATTCAGAGCTAGCTACTACCGGGGAGCTGTTTTTT.

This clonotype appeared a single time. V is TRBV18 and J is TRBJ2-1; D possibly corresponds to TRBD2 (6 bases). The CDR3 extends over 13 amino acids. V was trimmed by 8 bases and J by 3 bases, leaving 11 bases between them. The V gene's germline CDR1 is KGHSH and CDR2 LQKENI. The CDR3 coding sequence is TGTGCCAGCCGGGACTCGAACTACAATGAGCAGTTCTTC. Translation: CASRDSNYNEQFF.